This paragraph reports one TCR beta chain. These data originate in a study of CD8+ T cells in alopecia areata. This CDR3 contains 14 residues. The V end lost 3 bases, the J end lost 1 base, and 7 bases lay between the germline ends. Germline values: CDR1 LNHDA, CDR2 SQIVND (reference sequence). Extracted RNA was reverse transcribed into cDNA, the sequencing template. TCRdb's copy holds only in-frame clones and misses some; the assay was immunoSEQ multiplex PCR. This table holds about 110,000 clones, around 55% found once. Specimen: CD8+ T cells sorted from blood. The TCR comes from a human donor in good health. The rearrangement links TRBV19 to TRBJ1-5; D gene uncertain. In DNA form, the CDR3 reads TGTGCCAGTAGTATGTATAAGAGCAATCAGCCCCAGCATTTT. The encoded protein is CASSMYKSNQPQHF.